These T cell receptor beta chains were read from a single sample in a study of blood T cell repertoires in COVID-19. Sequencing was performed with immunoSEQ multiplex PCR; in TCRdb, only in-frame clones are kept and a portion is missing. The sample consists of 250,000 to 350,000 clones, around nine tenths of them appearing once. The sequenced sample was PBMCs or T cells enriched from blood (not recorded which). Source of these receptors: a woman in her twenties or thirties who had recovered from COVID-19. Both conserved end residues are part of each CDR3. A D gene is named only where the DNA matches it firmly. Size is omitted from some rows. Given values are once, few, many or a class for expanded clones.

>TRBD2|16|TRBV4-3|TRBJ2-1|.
TGCGCCAGCAGCCAAGGTATAGCGGGAGGCTACAATGAGCAGTTCTTC
CASSQGIAGGYNEQFF
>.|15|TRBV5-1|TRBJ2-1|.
TGCGCCAGCAGCTTGGCCCCGAGCTCCTACAATGAGCAGTTCTTC
CASSLAPSSYNEQFF
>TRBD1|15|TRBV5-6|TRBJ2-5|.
TGTGCCAGCAGCTTGAGGACAGGGGCGTTCGAGACCCAGTACTTC
CASSLRTGAFETQYF
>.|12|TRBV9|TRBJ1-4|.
TGTGCCAGCAGCCAGAGGAAAGAAAAACTGTTTTTT
CASSQRKEKLFF
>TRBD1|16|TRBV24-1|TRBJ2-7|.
TGTGCCACCAGTGACCCGGGACAGGGGGGCTCCTACGAGCAGTACTTC
CATSDPGQGGSYEQYF
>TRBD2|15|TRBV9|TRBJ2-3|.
TGTGCCAGCAGCTCTAGCGGGAGTAGCACAGATACGCAGTATTTT
CASSSSGSSTDTQYF
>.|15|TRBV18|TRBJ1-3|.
TGTGCCAGCTCACCAAAACAGGCACCTCGAAACACCATATATTTT
CASSPKQAPRNTIYF
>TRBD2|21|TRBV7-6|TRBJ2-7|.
TGTGCCAGCAGCTTAGATAGCACGCGACTAGCGGGAGGGCCCTCGTCCAACGAGCAGTACTTC
CASSLDSTRLAGGPSSNEQYF
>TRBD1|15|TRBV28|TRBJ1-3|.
TGTGCCAGCAGCCCTGGGACAGGGCCTGGAAACACCATATATTTT
CASSPGTGPGNTIYF
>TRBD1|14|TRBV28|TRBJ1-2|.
TGTGCCAGCAGTGACCCAGGGGGGACCTATGGCTACACCTTC
CASSDPGGTYGYTF
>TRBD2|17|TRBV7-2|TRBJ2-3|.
TGTGCCAGCAGCGTTCGACTAGCGGGACCTAGCACAGATACGCAGTATTTT
CASSVRLAGPSTDTQYF
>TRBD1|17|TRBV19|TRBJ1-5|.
TGTGCCAGTAGTAGTTTTTGGGCAGGGGGGTTCATTCAGCCCCAGCATTTT
CASSSFWAGGFIQPQHF
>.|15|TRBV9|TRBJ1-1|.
TGTGCCAGCAGCGTAGGGGCAGGGCCGAACACTGAAGCTTTCTTT
CASSVGAGPNTEAFF
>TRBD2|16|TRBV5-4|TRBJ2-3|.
TGTGCCAGCAGCCCGGGGGGAGTGCCGACCACAGATACGCAGTATTTT
CASSPGGVPTTDTQYF
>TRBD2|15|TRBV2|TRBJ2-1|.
TGTGCCAGCAGTGAGAAAAACCTAGCGGCCAATGAGCAGTTCTTC
CASSEKNLAANEQFF
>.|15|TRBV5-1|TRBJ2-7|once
TGCGCCAGCAGCTTGGCAGGGATGAACTCCTACGAGCAGTACTTC
CASSLAGMNSYEQYF
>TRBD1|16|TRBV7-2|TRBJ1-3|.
TGTGCCAGCAGCTCGTCACAGGGGGCGGTAGGAAACACCATATATTTT
CASSSSQGAVGNTIYF
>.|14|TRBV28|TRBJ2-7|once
TGTGCCAGCAGTTTGAGCGGGCCTACCTACGAGCAGTACTTC
CASSLSGPTYEQYF
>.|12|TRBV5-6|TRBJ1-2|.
TGTGCCAGCAGCTTGCGGGCGGGGGACTACACCTTC
CASSLRAGDYTF
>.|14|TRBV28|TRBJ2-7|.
TGTGCCAGCAGTGTAGGTGCGGCTACCTACGAGCAGTACTTC
CASSVGAATYEQYF
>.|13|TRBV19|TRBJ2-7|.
TGTGCCAGTAGCAATCAGGGGGGATACGAGCAGTACTTC
CASSNQGGYEQYF
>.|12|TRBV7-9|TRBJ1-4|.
TGTGCCAGCGCAGGCGAAAGTGAAAAACTGTTTTTT
CASAGESEKLFF
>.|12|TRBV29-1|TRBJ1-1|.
TGCAGCGCTACTACAGGGCCCGCTGAAGCTTTCTTT
CSATTGPAEAFF
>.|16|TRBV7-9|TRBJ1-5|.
TGTGCCAGCAGCTTAGGAGGGGGGGCGCCCAATCAGCCCCAGCATTTT
CASSLGGGAPNQPQHF
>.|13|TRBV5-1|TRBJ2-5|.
TGCGCCAGCAGCTTGGACATCTTGGAGACCCAGTACTTC
CASSLDILETQYF
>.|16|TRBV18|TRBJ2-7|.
TGTGCCAGCTCACCAACCTTAGGCCCCAGCGCCTACGAGCAGTACTTC
CASSPTLGPSAYEQYF
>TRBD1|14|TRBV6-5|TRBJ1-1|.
TGTGCCAGCAGAGCTACAGGGGTGAACACTGAAGCTTTCTTT
CASRATGVNTEAFF